This TCR beta chain appears in the sequencing data of a study of OX40 agonist ivuxolimab in advanced cancers. Study details: Clinicians treated patients with ivuxolimab, an agonistic anti-OX40 (CD134) antibody. While on treatment, patients had intravenous ivuxolimab at 0.01 to 10 mg/kg every 2 weeks.

Sequencing was performed with immunoSEQ multiplex PCR; in TCRdb, only in-frame clones are kept and a portion is missing. The data contain 40,000 to 45,000 clones, about four fifths of them singletons. With respect to this clone: Antigen unknown.

Study-level results: The CD4+ and CD8+ T cells in the blood had expanded clonally by week 6 at 0.1 to 3.0 mg/kg.

The material was CD4+ or CD8+ T cells sorted from blood, obtained in a trial of the OX40 agonist ivuxolimab. This sequence originates from an adult with an advanced solid tumor such as melanoma, head and neck, liver or kidney cancer.

The chain's CDR3 is CASSPSWTVGGNGYTF. CDR3 nucleotides: TGTGCCAGCAGCCCCTCCTGGACAGTGGGGGGAAATGGCTACACCTTC. The chain carries TRBV5-4 and TRBJ1-2; D possibly corresponds to TRBD1 (6 bases). The CDR3 is made up of 16 amino acids. Looked up from germline, CDR1 is SGHNT and CDR2 is YYREEE (reference sequence). V dropped 4 bases and J dropped 6 bases, with 22 bases sitting between them.